Presented here are 17 T cell receptor beta chains from one specimen sequenced in a study of T cell repertoires in cytomegalovirus infection. TCRdb analysed the reads with MiXCR anew, one entry per CDR3 protein. The profile shows roughly 340,000 distinct CDR3 sequences, 25% to 30% of them singletons. These receptors lack a known antigen. Sequenced here: cultured PBMCs, sampled from culture after CMV antigen stimulation. Every receptor here comes from a human donor in good health (CMV status not recorded). Some clones in this sample may be carry-over from other donors' samples.

Here the CDR3 reads CASSLDGGAGETQYF. The CDR3 nucleotides read TGTGCCAGCAGCTTGGACGGGGGGGCCGGAGAGACCCAGTACTTC. This sequence joins TRBV5-4 and TRBJ2-5; 8 nucleotides match TRBD2. Per germline, CDR1 SGHNT and CDR2 YYREEE (reference sequence). The CDR3 loop spans 15 amino acids. The J segment lost 4 bases and the V segment lost 0 bases, leaving 5 bases of the junction unmatched.

This clonotype was seen a few times. DNA for the CDR3: TGTGCCAGCACCCCCCCCGCTCCGCCTTTCACCGGGGAGCTGTTTTTT. Its protein product is CASTPPAPPFTGELFF. The V gene is TRBV7-6, the J gene TRBJ2-2; D is ambiguous. Germline-derived CDR1 and CDR2 are SGHVS and FNYEAQ. V was clipped by 7 bases and J by 4 bases, with 19 bases between them. This CDR3 is built from 16 residues.

This sequence joins TRBV19 and TRBJ2-7; D possibly uses TRBD1 or TRBD2 (6 bases each). The CDR3 covers 14 residues. The ends were cut back, 2 bases at V and 5 bases at J, with 13 bases in the middle. Per germline, CDR1 LNHDA and CDR2 SQIVND (reference sequence). DNA of the CDR3: TGTGCCAGTAGTATATGGCCGGGGGCCGACGAGCAGTACTTC. It yields the protein CASSIWPGADEQYF.

The count of this clonotype is one. The chain is built from TRBV2 and TRBJ1-4; D is uncertain. This CDR3 spans 11 amino acids. Germline lookup yields CDR1 SNHLY and CDR2 FYNNEI. V lost 5 bases and J 6 bases, leaving 4 bases between the germline ends. CDR3 residues: CASSPDEKLFF. For the CDR3, the DNA is TGTGCCAGCAGTCCGGATGAAAAACTGTTTTTT. The variable domain in full, with the rest retrieved from reference TRBV2 and TRBJ1-4, is EPEVTQTPSHQVTQMGQEVILRCVPISNHLYFYWYRQILGQKVEFLVSFYNNEISEKSEIFDDQFSVERPDGSNFTLKIRSTKLEDSAMYFCASSPDEKLFFGSGTQLSVL.

The chain has TRBV20-1 and TRBJ2-7; possibly TRBD1 for D (5 bases). Germline CDR1 reads DFQATT; CDR2 reads SNEGSKA (reference sequence). The CDR3 has 19 residues. Trimming shortened V by 0 bases and J by 0 bases, and 24 bases separated the two germline ends. CDR3 in DNA: TGCAGTGCTAGAGATATAGCAACAGGAGACCCGATCAGCTCCTACGAGCAGTACTTC. This gives the protein CSARDIATGDPISSYEQYF.

The chain joins TRBV7-3 to TRBJ2-3; D may match TRBD1 or TRBD2 (5 bases each). V was trimmed by 5 bases and J by 8 bases, leaving 14 bases between them. The CDR3 sequence is 13 residues long. Germline V gene data show CDR1 as SGHTA and CDR2 as FQGTGA. This chain's CDR3 is CASSPARDGTQYF. CDR3 in DNA: TGTGCCAGCAGCCCTGCCCGGGACGGTACGCAGTATTTT.

This rearrangement joins TRBV28 to TRBJ2-3, with 7 bases matching TRBD1. The J segment lost 4 bases and the V segment lost 3 bases, leaving 10 bases of the junction unmatched. The germline V gene has CDR1 MDHEN and CDR2 SYDVKM. The length of the CDR3 is 16 residues. Here the CDR3 reads CASSLVDRTLPDTQYF. In nucleotides, the CDR3 is TGTGCCAGCAGTTTGGTGGACAGGACCCTCCCAGATACGCAGTATTTT.

A few counts support this clonotype. This chain uses TRBV9 with TRBJ2-5; 11 bases agree with TRBD2. The CDR3 runs 16 residues. Germline V gives CDR1 SGDLS, CDR2 YYNGEE. V lost 3 bases to trimming and J lost 4 bases; unmatched junction nucleotides: 8. The CDR3 loop is CASSGTLAGVRETQYF. The CDR3 nucleotides read TGTGCCAGCAGCGGGACACTAGCGGGGGTCCGAGAGACCCAGTACTTC.

This clonotype came up many times. The chain has TRBV7-2 and TRBJ2-3; tentative D call: TRBD2 (7 bases). Germline V CDR1 and CDR2: SGHTA, FQGNSA. The CDR3 has 20 amino acids. Trimming left V 0 bases short and J 0 bases short, with 22 bases between. CDR3 nucleotides: TGTGCCAGCAGCTTAGCCCTTGGGGGGGGGCGGGTGCGTAGCACAGATACGCAGTATTTT. It yields the protein CASSLALGGGRVRSTDTQYF.

This clonotype was seen a handful of times. V usage is TRBV6-1 and J usage is TRBJ2-3, with D maybe TRBD2 (5 bases). This CDR3 is built from 14 residues. Germline CDR1 is MNHNS and CDR2 is SASEGT. Trimming pared 6 bases from V and 4 bases from J, leaving 14 bases between. The CDR3 sequence: CASSTGPGSDTQYF. DNA for the CDR3: TGTGCCAGCAGCACTGGTCCGGGGTCAGATACGCAGTATTTT.

This clonotype was detected many times. V gene TRBV7-8 combines with J gene TRBJ2-1, with 8 bases aligning to TRBD1. Germline V gene lookup returns CDR1 SGHVS and CDR2 FQNEAQ. J lost 3 bases, V lost 1 base, and 11 bases had no gene match. The CDR3 has 18 residues. The CDR3 DNA follows: TGTGCCAGCAGCTTAGTACAGGGGGAAGCGAACATCTACAATGAGCAGTTCTTC. This sequence encodes CASSLVQGEANIYNEQFF.

A few counts support this clonotype. This chain connects TRBV19 to TRBJ1-1, with TRBD1 matching 8 bases. The germline gives CDR1 LNHDA, CDR2 SQIVND (reference sequence). The CDR3 consists of 13 residues. J was trimmed by 9 bases and V by 5 bases; bases with no gene match: 8. The CDR3 region is CASSLRDRKKAFF. The CDR3 bases are TGTGCCAGTAGTCTCCGGGACAGGAAGAAAGCTTTCTTT.

This clonotype was observed a handful of times. CDR3 nucleotides: TGTGCCAGTAGTACACGGGCCCGGACTAGCGGGAGGATCAATGAGCAGTTCTTC. Translating it yields CASSTRARTSGRINEQFF. The V call is TRBV19, the J call TRBJ2-1, with TRBD2 matching 14 bases. The CDR3 totals 18 residues. From germline, CDR1 is LNHDA and CDR2 SQIVND (reference sequence). V was pared by 4 bases and J by 6 bases, with 11 bases of the junction left unmatched.

The chain uses TRBV27 and TRBJ1-1; D may be TRBD1 (5 bases). Trimming shortened V by 2 bases and J by 6 bases, and 13 bases separated the two germline ends. CDR3 length: 14 amino acids. Germline values: CDR1 MNHEY, CDR2 SMNVEV (reference sequence). DNA of the CDR3: TGTGCCAGCAGTTTAAGAGGGGAAGTCGCTGAAGCTTTCTTT. This encodes CASSLRGEVAEAFF.

The table lists this clonotype with a few counts. The chain combines TRBV4-1 with TRBJ2-7; a possible D gene is TRBD1 (5 bases). V lost 4 bases and J lost 3, with 19 bases in between. The CDR3 length is 16 residues. Germline loops: CDR1 MGHRA, CDR2 YSYEKL. CDR3 DNA sequence: TGCGCCAGCAGCCCGCGTTGGCAGGACATGTTCTACGAGCAGTACTTC. It specifies CASSPRWQDMFYEQYF.

The chain couples TRBV11-3 to TRBJ2-1; 11 bases are a match to TRBD2. The CDR3 contains 14 residues. The V segment lost 2 bases and the J segment 14 bases; nucleotides outside the gene matches: 8. Germline CDR1 reads SGHNT; CDR2 reads YENEEA. The CDR3 loop reads CASSLWASGRPEFF. The DNA for the CDR3 is TGTGCCAGCAGCTTATGGGCTAGCGGGAGGCCTGAGTTCTTC.

The chain combines TRBV4-2 with TRBJ2-1; TRBD2 matches 8 bases. From germline, CDR1 is LGHNA and CDR2 YNFKEQ. This CDR3 has 18 residues. J gave up 6 bases and V 3 bases, and 16 bases lay outside the gene matches. Written as DNA, the CDR3 is TGTGCCAGCAGCCAGGCTTCCCTAAGCGGGAGCCCTCTCAATGAGCAGTTCTTC. It is translated as CASSQASLSGSPLNEQFF.